This TCR beta chain comes out of a study of neurological immune-mediated disorders. Findings and caveats of the study: While HTLV-1-associated myelopathy showed the greatest TCR clonal expansion, multiple sclerosis showed the least, falling below healthy controls.

The cDNA was synthesized by 5'RACE incorporating 10-nucleotide random UMIs. TCRdb analysed the 5' RACE reads with MiXCR anew, one entry per CDR3 protein. The table shows tens of thousands of distinct CDR3 sequences, with over 5.5% occurring only once. A word on this clonotype: Its target is not known. Relative to the germline gene, one junction end is altered; a read error may explain this.

The germline CDR1 and CDR2 sequences are SGHKS and YYEKEE (reference sequence). The CDR3 has 18 residues. The chain joins TRBV5-5 to TRBJ2-1; 14 nucleotides agree with TRBD2. This receptor was identified in a woman under 30 with multiple sclerosis. Material: CD4+ T cells from blood. CDR3 sequence (DNA): TGTGCCAACAGCTTGACCGGGACTAGCGGGGGCTCCTACAATGAGCAGTTCTTC. This encodes CANSLTGTSGGSYNEQFF.